Shown below are 4 T cell receptor beta chains from a single sample sequenced in a study of blood T cell repertoires in COVID-19. The data were produced by immunoSEQ multiplex PCR, yet TCRdb's version contains in-frame clones alone and is incomplete. The sample includes some 450,000 clones, around 90% of them seen just once. Sequenced: peripheral blood. These receptors were taken from a man between 18 and 29 years old with COVID-19, enrolled during active disease.

V gene TRBV7-9 combines with J gene TRBJ2-1, with D hard to call. The CDR3 contains 15 residues. The ends were cut back, 2 bases at V and 0 bases at J, with 8 bases in the middle. CDR1 SEHNR and CDR2 FQNEAQ come from the germline V gene (reference sequence). The CDR3 loop reads CASSLFLSSYNEQFF. The CDR3 nucleotides are TGTGCCAGCAGCTTATTTCTTAGCTCCTACAATGAGCAGTTCTTC.

The rearrangement links TRBV10-2 to TRBJ2-7; D might be TRBD2 (6 bases). CDR1 and CDR2 (germline): WSHSY, SAAADI. V was cut by 6 bases and J by 2 bases, with 11 bases left in between. The CDR3 is 13 residues long. Here the CDR3 DNA reads TGCGCCAGCAGGGAGACTAGTACCTACGAGCAGTACTTC. It codes for CASRETSTYEQYF.

The rearrangement uses TRBV19 and TRBJ1-1; a weak D match, TRBD1 (5 bases). Trimming pared 3 bases from V and 1 base from J, leaving 15 bases between. CDR1 and CDR2 from the germline V gene are LNHDA and SQIVND (reference sequence). This CDR3 has 16 residues. This CDR3 is CASSIGNYGANTEAFF. The DNA for the CDR3 is TGTGCCAGTAGTATCGGTAATTATGGGGCGAACACTGAAGCTTTCTTT.

The V call is TRBV30, the J call TRBJ2-5; D might be TRBD1 (5 bases). Germline-derived CDR1 and CDR2 are GTSNPN and SVGIG (reference sequence). The ends were cut back, 2 bases at V and 0 bases at J, with 16 bases in the middle. This CDR3 region has 16 residues. This chain's CDR3 is CAWSISRTRNQETQYF. CDR3 nucleotide sequence: TGTGCCTGGAGTATCTCCCGGACAAGGAACCAAGAGACCCAGTACTTC.